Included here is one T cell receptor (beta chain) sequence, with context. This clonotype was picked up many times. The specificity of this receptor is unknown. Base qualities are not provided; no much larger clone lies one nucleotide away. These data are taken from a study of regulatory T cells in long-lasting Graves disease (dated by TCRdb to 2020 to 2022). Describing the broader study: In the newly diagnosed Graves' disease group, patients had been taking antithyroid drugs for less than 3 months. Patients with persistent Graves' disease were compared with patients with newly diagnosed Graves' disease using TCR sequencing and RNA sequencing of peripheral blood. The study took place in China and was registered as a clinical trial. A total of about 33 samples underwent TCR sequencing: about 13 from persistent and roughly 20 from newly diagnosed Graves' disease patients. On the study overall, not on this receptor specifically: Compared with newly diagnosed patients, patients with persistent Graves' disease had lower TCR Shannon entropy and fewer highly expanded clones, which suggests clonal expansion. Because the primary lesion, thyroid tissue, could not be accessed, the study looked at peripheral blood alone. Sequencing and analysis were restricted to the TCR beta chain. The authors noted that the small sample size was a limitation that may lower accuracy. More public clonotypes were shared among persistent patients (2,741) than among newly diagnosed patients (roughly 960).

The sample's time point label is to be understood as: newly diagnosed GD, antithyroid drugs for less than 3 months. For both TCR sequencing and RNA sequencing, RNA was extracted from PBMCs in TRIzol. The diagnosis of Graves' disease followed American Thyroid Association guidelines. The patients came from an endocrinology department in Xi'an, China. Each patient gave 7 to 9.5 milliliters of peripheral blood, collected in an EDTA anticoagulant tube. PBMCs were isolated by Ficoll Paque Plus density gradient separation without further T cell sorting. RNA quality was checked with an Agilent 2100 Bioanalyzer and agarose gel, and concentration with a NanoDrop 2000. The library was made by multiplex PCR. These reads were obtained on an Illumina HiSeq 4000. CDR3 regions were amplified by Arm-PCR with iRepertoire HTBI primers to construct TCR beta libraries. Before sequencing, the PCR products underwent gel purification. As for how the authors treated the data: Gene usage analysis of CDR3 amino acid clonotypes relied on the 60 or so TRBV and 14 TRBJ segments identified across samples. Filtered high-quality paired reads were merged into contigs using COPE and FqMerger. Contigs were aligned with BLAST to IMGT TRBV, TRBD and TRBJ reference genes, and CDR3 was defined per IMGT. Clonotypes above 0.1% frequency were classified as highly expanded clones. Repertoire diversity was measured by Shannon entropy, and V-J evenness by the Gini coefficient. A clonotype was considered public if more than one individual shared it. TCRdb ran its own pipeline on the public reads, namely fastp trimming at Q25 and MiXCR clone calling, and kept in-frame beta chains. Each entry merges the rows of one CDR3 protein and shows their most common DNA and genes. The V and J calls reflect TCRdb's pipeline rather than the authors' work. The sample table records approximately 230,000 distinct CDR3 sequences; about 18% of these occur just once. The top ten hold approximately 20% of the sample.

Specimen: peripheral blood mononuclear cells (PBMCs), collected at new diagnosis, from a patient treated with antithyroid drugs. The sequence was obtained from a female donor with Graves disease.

The CDR3 sequence is CASSVGLAGGPDGELFF. Here is the DNA: TGTGCCAGCAGCGTCGGACTAGCGGGAGGGCCTGACGGGGAGCTGTTTTTT. This sequence uses TRBV9 and TRBJ2-2; 15 bases in the junction line up with TRBD2. Looking up the germline V gene yields CDR1 SGDLS and CDR2 YYNGEE. The CDR3, cysteine through phenylalanine, is 17 amino acids long. CDR3 DNA only is kept here, 51 bases in frame from base 1. Trimming accounts for 2 bases at V and 7 bases at J, while the number of junction bases matched to no gene is 6.